One and the same sample provided the 7 T cell receptor beta chains below, sequenced in a study of early T cells in non-severe SARS-CoV-2 infection. TCRdb re-derived calls from the 5' RACE reads in MiXCR, one entry per CDR3 protein. This repertoire shows about 80,000 distinct CDR3 sequences, around 15% found once; its top ten account for approximately 11%. Material for sequencing was whole blood. All receptors derive from an adult who was a healthcare worker with PCR-confirmed SARS-CoV-2 infection or an uninfected control (not recorded which).

V usage is TRBV5-1 and J usage is TRBJ2-7, with 8 bases that match TRBD1. The germline gives CDR1 SGHRS, CDR2 YFSETQ. With 3 bases clipped from V and 2 bases from J, the junction kept 4 bases outside the gene matches. This CDR3 comprises 14 residues. The CDR3 sequence is CASSYRTGPYEQYF. In nucleotides, the CDR3 is TGCGCCAGCAGCTATAGGACAGGGCCCTACGAGCAGTACTTC.

V is TRBV2 and J is TRBJ2-1; TRBD2 agrees at 8 bases. Germline V gives CDR1 SNHLY, CDR2 FYNNEI. V dropped 2 bases and J dropped 7; count of bases not matched to a gene: 7. The CDR3 runs 15 residues. In DNA, the CDR3 is TGTGCCAGCAGTGAACTGCGGGGGGCGAGGAATGAGCAGTTCTTC. It yields the protein CASSELRGARNEQFF.

The chain combines TRBV7-2 with TRBJ1-4; no clear D. Germline V gene sequence: CDR1 SGHTA, CDR2 FQGNSA. CDR3 length: 20 residues. V was shortened by 5 bases and J by 7 bases, with 32 bases between the two germline ends. DNA of the CDR3: TGTGCCAGCAGCCCATCAACAACCCCGGTGATGGTGGCGAATGGTGAAAAACTGTTTTTT. Translating gives CASSPSTTPVMVANGEKLFF.

This chain joins TRBV12-3 or TRBV12-4 and TRBJ1-6; D not resolved. The CDR3 covers 13 residues. Trimming removed 0 bases at V and 6 bases at J, with 3 bases between. CDR3 DNA sequence: TGTGCCAGCAGTTTAGCGGCTAATTCACCCCTCCACTTT. It yields the protein CASSLAANSPLHF.

This clonotype was counted only a few times. The CDR3 loop reads CASSEGVEHTEAFF. CDR3 nucleotide sequence: TGTGCCAGCAGTGAAGGGGTGGAGCACACTGAAGCTTTCTTT. J is TRBJ1-1 and V is TRBV6-1; D unresolved. The CDR3 is made up of 14 amino acids. The V end lost 1 base, the J end lost 3 bases, and 9 bases lay between the germline ends. Per germline, CDR1 MNHNS and CDR2 SASEGT.

The V and J genes are TRBV28 and TRBJ1-2; D not certain. This CDR3 region has 16 residues. V gave up 2 bases and J gave up 4 bases, with 17 bases separating them. The V gene's germline CDR1 is MDHEN and CDR2 SYDVKM. CDR3 DNA: TGTGCCAGCAGTTTAAGCTCGCGGGGATGGGGCTATGGCTACACCTTC. Residues: CASSLSSRGWGYGYTF.

This chain connects TRBV5-1 to TRBJ1-6; 7 bases match TRBD1. The CDR3 has 14 amino acids. Germline loops: CDR1 SGHRS, CDR2 YFSETQ. Trimming at V came to 3 bases and at J to 6 bases, leaving 3 bases not matched to a gene. This CDR3 reads CASSSGQTNSPLHF. CDR3 nucleotide sequence: TGCGCCAGCAGCTCGGGACAGACTAATTCACCCCTCCACTTT.